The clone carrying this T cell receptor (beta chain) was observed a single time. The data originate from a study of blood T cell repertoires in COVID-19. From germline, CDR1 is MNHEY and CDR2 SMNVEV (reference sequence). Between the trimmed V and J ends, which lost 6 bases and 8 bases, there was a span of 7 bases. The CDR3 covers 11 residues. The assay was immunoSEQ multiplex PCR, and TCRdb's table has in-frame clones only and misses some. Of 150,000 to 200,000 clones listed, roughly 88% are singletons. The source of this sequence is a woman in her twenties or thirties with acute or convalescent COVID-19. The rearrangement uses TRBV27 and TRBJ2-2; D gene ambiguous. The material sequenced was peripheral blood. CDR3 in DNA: TGTGCCAGCAGAATTATGGGGGAGCTGTTTTTT. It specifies CASRIMGELFF.